Shown below are 32 T cell receptor beta chains from a single sample sequenced in a study of control samples from healthy donors and cancer patients. Measured with immunoSEQ multiplex PCR; TCRdb has only the in-frame clones, and not every one. The table shows approximately 87,000 clones, with about 88% occurring only once. Sequencing input: blood. The receptor source for this set is a woman aged 50 to 60 in good health.

The chain has TRBV5-1 and TRBJ1-1, with 9 bases that match TRBD1. The germline V gene encodes CDR1 SGHRS and CDR2 YFSETQ. With V trimmed by 0 bases and J by 2 bases, 2 bases remained unmatched. The CDR3 has 15 amino acids. In nucleotides, the CDR3 is TGCGCCAGCAGCTTGGTAACAGGGGGCAACACTGAAGCTTTCTTT. Protein sequence: CASSLVTGGNTEAFF.

To note about this clone: Germline and junction disagree at one end, which may indicate a read error. This chain links TRBV9 with TRBJ2-4; the D gene is possibly TRBD1 (6 bases). This CDR3 region has 12 residues. Per germline, CDR1 SGDLS and CDR2 YYNGEE. CDR3 sequence: CASSATTGTPSF. DNA for the CDR3: TGTGCCAGCAGCGCCACTACAGGGACCCCATCCTTC.

The V gene is TRBV7-2, the J gene TRBJ1-1; D unresolved. V was cut by 4 bases and J by 2 bases, with 11 bases left in between. The CDR3 totals 14 residues. The V gene's germline CDR1 is SGHTA and CDR2 FQGNSA. CDR3 DNA sequence: TGTGCCAGCAGCTCCAGGACGGGAAACACTGAAGCTTTCTTT. Its protein is CASSSRTGNTEAFF.

This chain uses TRBV6-6 with TRBJ1-6; D possibly corresponds to TRBD1 (6 bases). CDR1 and CDR2 from the germline V gene are MNHNY and SVGAGI (reference sequence). CDR3 size: 15 residues. V was trimmed by 5 bases and J by 4 bases, leaving 12 bases between them. CDR3: CASSHQGSYNSPLHF. For the CDR3, the DNA is TGTGCCAGCAGTCACCAGGGGTCGTATAATTCACCCCTCCACTTT.

This chain uses TRBV4-2 with TRBJ1-2, with 8 bases matching TRBD1. The CDR3 length is 16 residues. Per germline, CDR1 LGHNA and CDR2 YNFKEQ. Trimming removed 1 base from V and 9 bases from J; junction bases left unmatched: 13. CDR3 sequence: CASSQAGGGLGRRYTF. In DNA form, the CDR3 reads TGTGCCAGCAGCCAAGCAGGGGGCGGCCTGGGCAGGCGCTACACCTTC.

This chain links TRBV7-3 with TRBJ2-3, with 7 bases identical to TRBD2. J lost 1 base, V lost 8 bases, and 3 bases had no gene match. The CDR3 totals 13 residues. CDR1 SGHTA and CDR2 FQGTGA come from the germline V gene. For the CDR3, the DNA is TGTGCCAGCGCGGCGGGGGGCACAGATACGCAGTATTTT. This codes for CASAAGGTDTQYF.

The V gene is TRBV7-2, the J gene TRBJ1-5; weak D call: TRBD1 (6 bases). The CDR3 is 14 residues long. Between the trimmed V and J ends, which lost 5 bases and 2 bases, there was a span of 10 bases. Germline CDR1 and CDR2: SGHTA and FQGNSA. The DNA of the CDR3 is TGTGCCAGCAGCCCGCGACAGGGCAATCAGCCCCAGCATTTT. Translated: CASSPRQGNQPQHF.

The rearrangement joins TRBV7-2 to TRBJ1-1; D call uncertain. Trimming shortened V by 4 bases and J by 0 bases, and 9 bases separated the two germline ends. In germline, CDR1 is SGHTA, CDR2 FQGNSA. The CDR3 has 14 amino acids. In DNA, the CDR3 is TGTGCCAGCAGCTCCGGGCTTATGAACACTGAAGCTTTCTTT. This codes for CASSSGLMNTEAFF. The full variable domain, its missing parts supplied by reference TRBV7-2 and TRBJ1-1, is GAGVSQSPSNKVTEKGKDVELRCDPISGHTALYWYRQSLGQGLEFLIYFQGNSAPDKSGLPSDRFSAERTGGSVSTLTIQRTQQEDSAVYLCASSSGLMNTEAFFGQGTRLTVV.

This clone was counted a single time. The gene calls are TRBV7-6 and TRBJ2-5, with a possible D match to TRBD2 (6 bases). V shed 0 bases and J shed 1 base, with 12 bases lying between them. Per germline, CDR1 SGHVS and CDR2 FNYEAQ. CDR3 size: 16 residues. The CDR3 sequence is CASSLAQAGTQETQYF. CDR3 nucleotide sequence: TGTGCCAGCAGCTTAGCGCAGGCGGGGACCCAAGAGACCCAGTACTTC.

The rearrangement uses TRBV7-9 and TRBJ2-5, with 13 bases fitting TRBD2. The trim removed 5 bases at V and 1 base at J, leaving 4 bases unmatched. Germline V lookup: CDR1 SEHNR, CDR2 FQNEAQ (reference sequence). This CDR3 has 16 residues. The CDR3 here is CASSIGTSGIQETQYF. In nucleotides, the CDR3 is TGTGCCAGCAGCATCGGGACTAGCGGGATCCAAGAGACCCAGTACTTC. The whole variable domain, filled in from reference TRBV7-9 and TRBJ2-5, reads DTGVSQNPRHKITKRGQNVTFRCDPISEHNRLYWYRQTLGQGPEFLTYFQNEAQLEKSRLLSDRFSAERPKGSFSTLEIQRTEQGDSAMYLCASSIGTSGIQETQYFGPGTRLLVL.

V and J are TRBV7-9 and TRBJ1-2; no clear D. Germline assignment: CDR1 SEHNR and CDR2 FQNEAQ (reference sequence). There are 14 residues in the CDR3. V shed 3 bases and J shed 2 bases, with 10 bases lying between them. CDR3 loop: CASSLERLNYGYTF. The CDR3 DNA reads as TGTGCCAGCAGCTTGGAGCGCCTGAACTATGGCTACACCTTC.

This rearrangement joins TRBV6-6 to TRBJ2-5; maybe TRBD1 (6 bases). The CDR3 has 16 residues. The germline V and J ends were trimmed by 5 bases and 2 bases, with 18 bases remaining between them. Germline V gives CDR1 MNHNY, CDR2 SVGAGI (reference sequence). CDR3: CASSRRGQRGQETQYF. Written as DNA, the CDR3 is TGTGCCAGCAGTCGAAGAGGACAGAGAGGTCAAGAGACCCAGTACTTC.

To note about this clone: An end of the junction differs from the germline gene, which may be a read error. The V gene is TRBV7-8, the J gene TRBJ1-4; 7 bases agree with TRBD1. The CDR3 extends over 17 amino acids. Germline-derived CDR1 and CDR2 are SGHVS and FQNEAQ. The CDR3 loop is CASSLDLPAGGPEKLFF. The CDR3 nucleotides read TGTGCCAGCAGCTTAGATCTTCCGGCAGGGGGTCCGGAAAAGCTGTTTTTT.

J is TRBJ2-7 and V is TRBV7-2, with 13 bases matching TRBD2. Germline loops: CDR1 SGHTA, CDR2 FQGNSA. Trimming at V came to 5 bases and at J to 0 bases, leaving 10 bases not matched to a gene. CDR3 length: 18 amino acids. The CDR3 nucleotides are TGTGCCAGCAGCCGGACTAGCGGGAGCTTCGGTTTCTCCTACGAGCAGTACTTC. Translating it yields CASSRTSGSFGFSYEQYF.

The gene calls are TRBV6-5 and TRBJ1-1; 7 bases map to TRBD1. Trimming removed 10 bases from V and 6 bases from J; junction bases left unmatched: 11. The CDR3 runs to 13 residues. CDR1 is MNHEY, CDR2 SVGAGI, per germline. CDR3 region: CATSGGGLAEAFF. The DNA of the CDR3 is TGTGCCACCTCGGGAGGGGGCTTAGCTGAAGCTTTCTTT.

With respect to this clone: The sample carries other DNA sequences with the same CDR3. The chain couples TRBV4-3 to TRBJ2-6, with D tentatively TRBD1 (6 bases). The CDR3 covers 20 residues. Looked up from germline, CDR1 is LGHNA and CDR2 is YSLEER. The V end lost 0 bases, the J end lost 0 bases, and 18 bases lay between the germline ends. This chain's CDR3 is CASSQDRGTGYYSGANVLTF. In DNA form, the CDR3 reads TGCGCCAGCAGCCAAGATAGGGGGACGGGCTACTACTCTGGGGCCAACGTCCTGACTTTC.

This chain uses TRBV14 with TRBJ2-7; 12 bases match TRBD2. Germline lookup yields CDR1 SGHDN and CDR2 FVKESK. V shed 3 bases and J 6 bases; nucleotides not matched to a gene: 12. The length of the CDR3 is 17 residues. The CDR3 is CASSQGILAGGTREQYF. The CDR3 DNA is TGTGCCAGCAGCCAGGGAATACTAGCGGGGGGAACACGCGAGCAGTACTTC.

V gene TRBV5-6 combines with J gene TRBJ1-4; no definite D call. The CDR3 runs 15 residues. Deletions cut 3 bases from V and 0 bases from J, with 9 bases between. Looked up from germline, CDR1 is SGHDT and CDR2 is YYEEEE. CDR3 in DNA: TGTGCCAGCAGCTCCTACTTCGCAACTAATGAAAAACTGTTTTTT. It codes for CASSSYFATNEKLFF.

The chain uses TRBV3-1 (or the pseudogene TRBV3-2) and TRBJ2-5; 7 nucleotides match TRBD1. The V gene end was trimmed by 5 bases and the J gene end by 2 bases; junction bases not matched to a gene: 11. Germline CDR1 and CDR2: LGHDT and YNNKEL (reference sequence). The CDR3 extends over 16 amino acids. As DNA, the CDR3 is TGTGCCAGCAGCGACAGGGCCCATCCGAAGCAAGAGACCCAGTACTTC. Translated: CASSDRAHPKQETQYF.

The rearrangement joins TRBV11-1 to TRBJ1-1, with D uncertain. Germline assignment: CDR1 SGHAT and CDR2 FQDESV (reference sequence). V gave up 5 bases and J gave up 1 base, with 17 bases separating them. The CDR3 runs to 16 residues. CDR3 in amino acids: CASSLRARTGNTEAFF. Here the CDR3 DNA reads TGTGCCAGCAGCCTCCGGGCCCGAACCGGGAACACTGAAGCTTTCTTT.

On this clone: This sample includes further DNA sequences coding for the same CDR3. The rearrangement links TRBV5-1 to TRBJ1-1; a weak D match, TRBD1 (6 bases). Trimming removed 3 bases at V and 1 base at J, with 19 bases between. Per the germline V gene, CDR1 is SGHRS and CDR2 is YFSETQ. The CDR3 loop spans 17 amino acids. CDR3 in DNA: TGCGCCAGCAGCTGGGGGGGGCAGCTGGGGCCGAACACTGAAGCTTTCTTT. Translated, it gives CASSWGGQLGPNTEAFF.

The rearrangement links TRBV6-6 to TRBJ1-2; D ambiguous. The CDR3 consists of 14 residues. Germline V gene lookup returns CDR1 MNHNY and CDR2 SVGAGI (reference sequence). With 7 bases removed from V and 0 bases from J, the gap between germline ends came to 12 bases. The CDR3 loop reads CASTSGPPNYGYTF. In nucleotides, the CDR3 is TGTGCCAGCACCTCCGGGCCTCCTAACTATGGCTACACCTTC.

V and J are TRBV6-5 and TRBJ1-4; tentatively, D is TRBD1 (5 bases). The V and J ends lost 2 bases and 8 bases respectively, with 18 bases between them. Germline V gene lookup returns CDR1 MNHEY and CDR2 SVGAGI. This CDR3 spans 16 amino acids. The CDR3 here is CASSYLSTGGGEKLFF. Written as DNA, the CDR3 is TGTGCCAGCAGTTACCTCTCTACGGGGGGTGGAGAAAAACTGTTTTTT.

The gene calls are TRBV12-5 and TRBJ2-6; 11 bases line up with TRBD1. Trimming cost V 1 base and J 1 base; bases outside gene matches: 6. CDR3 size: 19 residues. The germline CDR1 and CDR2 sequences are LGHNT and FRNRAP. CDR3 region: CASGLDRDRGYSGANVLTF. The CDR3 DNA reads as TGTGCTAGTGGTTTGGACCGGGACAGGGGGTATTCTGGGGCCAACGTCCTGACTTTC.

The chain uses TRBV5-1 and TRBJ1-1, with TRBD1 matching 10 bases. Germline V gives CDR1 SGHRS, CDR2 YFSETQ. V trimming: 4 bases; J trimming: 2 bases; junction bases outside the gene matches: 11. This CDR3 region has 17 residues. In nucleotides, the CDR3 is TGCGCCAGCAGCCCAAGAGTTGGACAGGGGGGAAACACTGAAGCTTTCTTT. Its translation is CASSPRVGQGGNTEAFF.

The chain joins TRBV3-1 (or the pseudogene TRBV3-2) to TRBJ1-4; perhaps TRBD1 as D (5 bases). The V gene lost 2 bases and the J gene lost 4 bases, with 14 bases spanning the gap. The CDR3 contains 16 residues. CDR1 is LGHDT and CDR2 is YNNKEL in the germline V gene (reference sequence). This chain's CDR3 is CASSQQGPWGNEKLFF. The CDR3 region has the DNA TGTGCCAGCAGCCAACAGGGACCCTGGGGTAATGAAAAACTGTTTTTT.

Points on this clone: Additional DNA sequences in this sample encode the identical CDR3. The CDR3 DNA reads TGTGCCAGCAGCTCCTCGACAGCGGCCTACGAGCAGTACTTC. Its translation is CASSSSTAAYEQYF. The chain joins TRBV5-4 to TRBJ2-7; tentatively, D is TRBD1 or TRBD2 (5 bases each). This CDR3 is 14 amino acids long. The V gene lost 3 bases and the J gene lost 2 bases, with 12 bases spanning the gap. Germline V gives CDR1 SGHNT, CDR2 YYREEE (reference sequence).

The sample holds one count of this clone. The V call is TRBV5-1, the J call TRBJ2-6; D is uncertain. Germline V gene lookup returns CDR1 SGHRS and CDR2 YFSETQ. This CDR3 has 17 residues. Deletions cut 6 bases from V and 0 bases from J, with 16 bases between. DNA of the CDR3: TGCGCCAGCAACTCTCGGCCAGAATACTCTGGGGCCAACGTCCTGACTTTC. Protein sequence: CASNSRPEYSGANVLTF.

The sample holds a few counts of this clone. CDR3: CSVEDTANTEAFF. In DNA form, the CDR3 reads TGCAGCGTTGAAGACACGGCGAACACTGAAGCTTTCTTT. The chain carries TRBV29-1 and TRBJ1-1; D unclear. V was clipped by 0 bases and J by 1 base, with 6 bases between them. The CDR3 has 13 residues. Per the germline V gene, CDR1 is SQVTM and CDR2 is ANQGSEA.

This clone was recorded a few times. The chain links TRBV7-9 to TRBJ2-5; possibly TRBD1 for D (6 bases). V was pared by 5 bases and J by 1 base, with 11 bases between. CDR1 and CDR2 (germline): SEHNR, FQNEAQ (reference sequence). This CDR3 is 14 amino acids long. The CDR3 reads CASSRGGSQETQYF. The CDR3 DNA reads TGTGCCAGCAGCCGAGGGGGATCCCAAGAGACCCAGTACTTC.

The gene calls are TRBV21-1 and TRBJ1-1; no DNA check was done on the table's D call, TRBD1. TRBV21-1 counts as a pseudogene. The CDR3 spans 14 residues. The CDR3 loop reads CASSKHRGRTEAFF. In DNA, the CDR3 is TGTGCCAGCAGCAAGCACAGGGGGCGCACTGAAGCTTTCTTT.

The table lists this clone with a count of one. The V gene is TRBV9, the J gene TRBJ2-3, with 7 bases lining up with TRBD2. The J segment lost 3 bases and the V segment lost 0 bases, leaving 7 bases of the junction unmatched. This CDR3 is built from 16 residues. Germline V gene sequence: CDR1 SGDLS, CDR2 YYNGEE. The CDR3 DNA follows: TGTGCCAGCAGCGTAGGAGGAGGGAGGGGAACAGATACGCAGTATTTT. This encodes CASSVGGGRGTDTQYF.